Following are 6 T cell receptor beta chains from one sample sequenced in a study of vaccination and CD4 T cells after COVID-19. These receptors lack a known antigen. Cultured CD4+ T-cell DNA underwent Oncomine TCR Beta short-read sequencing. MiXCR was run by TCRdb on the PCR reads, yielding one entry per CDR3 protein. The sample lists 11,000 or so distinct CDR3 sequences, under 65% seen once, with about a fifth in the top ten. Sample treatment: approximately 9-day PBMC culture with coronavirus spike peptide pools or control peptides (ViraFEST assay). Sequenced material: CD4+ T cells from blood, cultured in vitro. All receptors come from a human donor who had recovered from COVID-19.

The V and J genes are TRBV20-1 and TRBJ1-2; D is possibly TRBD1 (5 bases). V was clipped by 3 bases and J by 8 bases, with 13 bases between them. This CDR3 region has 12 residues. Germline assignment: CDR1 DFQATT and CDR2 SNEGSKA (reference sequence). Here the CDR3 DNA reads TGCAGTGCTAGTGGGGGTACAAGGGGCTACACCTTC. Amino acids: CSASGGTRGYTF.

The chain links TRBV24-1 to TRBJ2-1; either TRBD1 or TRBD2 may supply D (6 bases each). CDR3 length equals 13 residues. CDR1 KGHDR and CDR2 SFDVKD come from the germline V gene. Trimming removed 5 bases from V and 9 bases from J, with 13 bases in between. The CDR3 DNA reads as TGTGCCACCAGTGTCTCGGGGGCGGGTGAGCAGTTCTTC. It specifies CATSVSGAGEQFF.

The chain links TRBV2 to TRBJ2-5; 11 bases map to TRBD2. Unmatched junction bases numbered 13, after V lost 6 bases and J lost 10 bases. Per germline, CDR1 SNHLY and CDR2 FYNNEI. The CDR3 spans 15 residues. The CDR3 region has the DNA TGTGCCAGCAGGAACCAACTAGCGGGGGCCCGTGGCCAGTACTTC. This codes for CASRNQLAGARGQYF. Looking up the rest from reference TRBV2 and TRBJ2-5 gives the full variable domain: EPEVTQTPSHQVTQMGQEVILRCVPISNHLYFYWYRQILGQKVEFLVSFYNNEISEKSEIFDDQFSVERPDGSNFTLKIRSTKLEDSAMYFCASRNQLAGARGQYFGPGTRLLVL.

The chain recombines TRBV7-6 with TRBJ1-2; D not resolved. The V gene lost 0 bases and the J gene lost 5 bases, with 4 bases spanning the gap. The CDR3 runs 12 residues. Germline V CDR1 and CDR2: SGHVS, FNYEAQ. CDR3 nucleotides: TGTGCCAGCAGCTTAGCGGGGTATGGCTACACCTTC. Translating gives CASSLAGYGYTF.

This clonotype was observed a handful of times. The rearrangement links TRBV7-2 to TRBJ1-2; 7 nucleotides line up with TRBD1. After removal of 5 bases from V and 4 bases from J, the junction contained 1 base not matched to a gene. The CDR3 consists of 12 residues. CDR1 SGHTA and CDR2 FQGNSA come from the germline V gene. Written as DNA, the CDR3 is TGTGCCAGCAGCCACAGGGGCTATGGCTACACCTTC. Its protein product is CASSHRGYGYTF.

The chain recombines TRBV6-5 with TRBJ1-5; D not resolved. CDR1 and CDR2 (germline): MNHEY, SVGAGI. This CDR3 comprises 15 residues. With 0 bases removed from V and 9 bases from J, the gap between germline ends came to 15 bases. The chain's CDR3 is CASSYSGSQKGPQHF. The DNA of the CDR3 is TGTGCCAGCAGTTACTCGGGGAGCCAAAAGGGGCCCCAGCATTTT.